This T cell receptor beta chain derives from a study of human T cells and chemical hapten exposure. Whole-study context: Scalp application of diphenylcyclopropenone was performed weekly in patients across the entire roughly 26-week study. Findings and caveats of the study: The donors suffered from alopecia, so their immune response may not match that of healthy people. PT1 expanded TCR numbers tracked positively with patch test score.

The study's library attached unique molecular identifiers to single cDNA molecules. TCRdb reanalysed the RACE reads using MiXCR and keeps one entry per CDR3 protein. Of about 190,000 distinct CDR3 sequences listed, around 25% are singletons. The time point here: patch test 3, about 24 weeks after DPC sensitization. The treatment is: therapeutic diphenylcyclopropenone sensitization with weekly scalp DPC. This clonotype appeared many times. Its antigen remains unknown. In germline, CDR1 is LGHNA, CDR2 YNFKEQ. This CDR3 spans 15 amino acids. V shed 4 bases, J shed 3 bases, and the junction held 7 bases outside the gene matches.

Sequenced here: whole blood, sampled in connection with sensitization to the hapten diphenylcyclopropenone (DPC). The clonotype originates from a woman aged 40 to 50 with alopecia areata. Some clones in this sample may be carry-over from other donors' samples. This chain joins TRBV4-2 and TRBJ1-2, with 8 bases matching TRBD1. CDR3 protein: CASSPRTGRDYGYTF. The DNA of the CDR3 is TGTGCCAGCAGCCCCCGGACAGGGAGGGACTATGGCTACACCTTC.